These 25 T cell receptor beta chains came from one sample sequenced in a study of cytomegalovirus exposure and HLA in healthy donors. Use of 60 Vbeta and 13 Jbeta primers characterized the PCR. TCRdb's table, derived via immunoSEQ multiplex PCR, lists solely in-frame clones and lacks some. The table lists around 150,000 clones, 60% to 75% of them singletons. Sequenced: PBMCs. The receptors here all came from a woman aged 45-65 years in good health and CMV-seropositive.

The chain employs TRBV2 and TRBJ1-1; 7 bases are shared with TRBD1. Germline V lookup: CDR1 SNHLY, CDR2 FYNNEI. Trimming cost V 8 bases and J 1 base; bases outside gene matches: 13. This CDR3 has 16 amino acids. The CDR3, as DNA: TGTGCCAGCGGAAAGGGGGCGGGCTGGGAGAACACTGAAGCTTTCTTT. Its protein is CASGKGAGWENTEAFF.

The chain links TRBV4-1 to TRBJ1-2; D unclear. Germline-derived CDR1 and CDR2 are MGHRA and YSYEKL. The CDR3 contains 15 residues. V shed 3 bases and J shed 2 bases, with 13 bases lying between them. Here the CDR3 DNA reads TGCGCCAGCAGCCACCCCTGGCCAGAAAACTATGGCTACACCTTC. Translation gives CASSHPWPENYGYTF.

The gene calls are TRBV6-1 and TRBJ2-7, with 8 bases lining up with TRBD1. Germline CDR1 MNHNS, CDR2 SASEGT. V dropped 10 bases and J dropped 7; count of bases not matched to a gene: 15. The CDR3 loop spans 14 amino acids. CDR3 in amino acids: CATAVQGARAEQYF. DNA of the CDR3: TGTGCCACCGCCGTCCAGGGGGCGAGGGCAGAGCAGTACTTC.

The chain carries TRBV7-2 and TRBJ2-5; tentatively, D is TRBD2 (6 bases). This CDR3 is built from 15 residues. V was cut by 5 bases and J by 1 base, with 14 bases left in between. Germline CDR1 reads SGHTA; CDR2 reads FQGNSA. CDR3 nucleotides: TGTGCCAGCAGCCAAAGATGGGGACTCCAAGAGACCCAGTACTTC. Its translation is CASSQRWGLQETQYF.

The chain links TRBV7-6 to TRBJ2-1; D perhaps matches TRBD2 (7 bases). Germline CDR1 SGHVS, CDR2 FNYEAQ. Trimming took 4 bases from V and 7 from J, leaving 20 bases between them. The CDR3 is 16 amino acids. The CDR3 loop reads CASSSSWGGAGNEQFF. The DNA of the CDR3 is TGTGCCAGCAGCTCGTCCTGGGGGGGGGCGGGAAATGAGCAGTTCTTC.

As concerns this clone: The junction departs from germline at one end; a sequencing error may be responsible. The chain links TRBV25-1 to TRBJ2-1; D remains ambiguous. Germline V gene lookup returns CDR1 MGHDK and CDR2 SYGVNS. CDR3 length: 15 residues. CDR3 nucleotide sequence: TGTGCCAACAGTGACTCCTCGAGCTCCTACAATGAGCAGTTCTTC. It translates to CANSDSSSSYNEQFF. Full variable domain (outside the CDR3, taken from reference TRBV25-1 and TRBJ2-1): EADIYQTPRYLVIGTGKKITLECSQTMGHDKMYWYQQDPGMELHLIHYSYGVNSTEKGDLSSESTVSRIRTEHFPLTLESARPSHTSQYLCANSDSSSSYNEQFFGPGTRLTVL.

CDR3: CASSSGRQSNYGYTF. In DNA, the CDR3 is TGTGCCAGCTCGTCCGGTCGACAGTCTAACTATGGCTACACCTTC. The V gene is TRBV18, the J gene TRBJ1-2, with D maybe TRBD1 (5 bases). Germline lookup yields CDR1 KGHSH and CDR2 LQKENI. The CDR3 contains 15 residues. V lost 6 bases and J lost 0, with 14 bases in between. The full variable domain, in which reference TRBV18 and TRBJ1-2 provide the parts outside the CDR3, is NAGVMQNPRHLVRRRGQEARLRCSPMKGHSHVYWYRQLPEEGLKFMVYLQKENIIDESGMPKERFSAEFPKEGPSILRIQQVVRGDSAAYFCASSSGRQSNYGYTFGSGTRLTVV.

This chain links TRBV7-9 with TRBJ2-5, with 12 bases fitting TRBD2. Germline V CDR1 and CDR2: SEHNR, FQNEAQ (reference sequence). This CDR3 contains 19 residues. V trimming: 0 bases; J trimming: 0 bases; junction bases outside the gene matches: 8. The DNA of the CDR3 is TGTGCCAGCAGCTTAGCTACGACTAGCGGGGGCCTCTACCAAGAGACCCAGTACTTC. Its translation is CASSLATTSGGLYQETQYF. Supplemented by reference TRBV7-9 and TRBJ2-5, the full variable domain reads DTGVSQNPRHKITKRGQNVTFRCDPISEHNRLYWYRQTLGQGPEFLTYFQNEAQLEKSRLLSDRFSAERPKGSFSTLEIQRTEQGDSAMYLCASSLATTSGGLYQETQYFGPGTRLLVL.

The rearrangement joins TRBV15 to TRBJ1-3, with D uncertain. Looked up from germline, CDR1 is LNHNV and CDR2 is YYDKDF (reference sequence). Trimming shortened V by 4 bases and J by 0 bases, and 10 bases separated the two germline ends. This CDR3 contains 15 residues. The CDR3 loop is CATSIDYSSGNTIYF. CDR3 nucleotides: TGTGCCACCAGCATCGACTACAGCTCTGGAAACACCATATATTTT.

As for this clone: Relative to the germline gene, one junction end is altered; a read error may explain this. This same CDR3 is encoded by further DNA sequences in the sample. The rearrangement joins TRBV5-4 to TRBJ2-5; 11 bases match TRBD2. Germline CDR1 reads SGHNT; CDR2 reads YYREEE (reference sequence). The length of the CDR3 is 16 residues. The CDR3 DNA reads TGTGCCAGCAGCTTGGGAGGTAGCGGGGGGGTAGAGACTCAGTACTTC. Residues: CASSLGGSGGVETQYF. The full variable domain, rest sourced from reference TRBV5-4 and TRBJ2-5, is ETGVTQSPTHLIKTRGQQVTLRCSSQSGHNTVSWYQQALGQGPQFIFQYYREEENGRGNFPPRFSGLQFPNYSSELNVNALELDDSALYLCASSLGGSGGVETQYFGPGTRLLVL.

This clone turned up a few times. The chain recombines TRBV6-5 with TRBJ2-2; D gene uncertain. The CDR3 loop spans 15 amino acids. V was clipped by 2 bases and J by 2 bases, with 9 bases between them. CDR1 MNHEY and CDR2 SVGAGI come from the germline V gene. The CDR3 loop is CASSYQPSNTGELFF. The DNA of the CDR3 is TGTGCCAGCAGTTACCAGCCTAGTAACACCGGGGAGCTGTTTTTT.

The gene calls are TRBV2 and TRBJ1-6; D not resolved. Germline CDR1 SNHLY, CDR2 FYNNEI. The germline V and J ends were trimmed by 5 bases and 10 bases, with 18 bases remaining between them. The CDR3 length is 15 residues. CDR3 in amino acids: CASSLLGRSGSPLHF. The CDR3 DNA sequence: TGTGCCAGCAGTCTTCTAGGGCGGTCGGGGTCACCCCTCCACTTT.

The chain links TRBV9 to TRBJ1-2, with no clear D. The CDR3 loop spans 13 amino acids. V was clipped by 0 bases and J by 1 base, with 4 bases between them. The germline V gene has CDR1 SGDLS and CDR2 YYNGEE. The CDR3 DNA follows: TGTGCCAGCAGCGTAGACATTAACTATGGCTACACCTTC. Amino acids: CASSVDINYGYTF.

This clone was observed once. The chain uses TRBV12-5 and TRBJ2-3, with TRBD1 matching 7 bases. V lost 4 bases to trimming and J lost 3 bases; unmatched junction nucleotides: 10. The CDR3 contains 16 residues. The germline V gene has CDR1 LGHNT and CDR2 FRNRAP. The CDR3 is CASGSLWTGETDTQYF. Here the CDR3 DNA reads TGTGCTAGTGGTTCCCTCTGGACAGGAGAGACAGATACGCAGTATTTT.

The chain uses TRBV4-2 and TRBJ2-1, with TRBD2 identical over 9 bases. The CDR3 contains 15 residues. Trimming removed 1 base from V and 10 bases from J; junction bases left unmatched: 8. From germline, CDR1 is LGHNA and CDR2 YNFKEQ. The CDR3 nucleotides are TGTGCCAGCAGCCAAGTGGCGGGGGGGGTCGGGGAGCAGTTCTTC. Its protein is CASSQVAGGVGEQFF.

The chain uses TRBV6-5 and TRBJ1-3, with 7 bases aligning to TRBD1. The germline gives CDR1 MNHEY, CDR2 SVGAGI. The V segment lost 3 bases and the J segment 4 bases; nucleotides outside the gene matches: 9. This CDR3 has 16 amino acids. DNA for the CDR3: TGTGCCAGCAGTTATGGGCAGGGGGGTAGGGGAAACACCATATATTTT. Translated, it gives CASSYGQGGRGNTIYF.

The chain employs TRBV27 and TRBJ2-2; 7 bases match TRBD2. The CDR3 has 15 residues. Germline V gene lookup returns CDR1 MNHEY and CDR2 SMNVEV (reference sequence). J lost 2 bases, V lost 5 bases, and 5 bases had no gene match. CDR3 bases: TGTGCCAGCAGTCTGGGGGGGGGAAACACCGGGGAGCTGTTTTTT. It translates to CASSLGGGNTGELFF.

The CDR3 DNA is TGCGCCAGCAGCTTACAGGGGCTTGGGGCCAACGTCCTGACTTTC. Translating gives CASSLQGLGANVLTF. The chain combines TRBV5-1 with TRBJ2-6, with TRBD1 matching over 7 bases. From germline, CDR1 is SGHRS and CDR2 YFSETQ. V was clipped by 2 bases and J by 3 bases; unmatched bases: 2. The CDR3 loop spans 15 amino acids.

V and J are TRBV5-1 and TRBJ2-5; D ambiguous. This CDR3 region has 14 residues. CDR1 and CDR2 (germline): SGHRS, YFSETQ. V lost 0 bases and J 7 bases, leaving 13 bases between the germline ends. CDR3 sequence: CASSLEASLRTQYF. The CDR3 region has the DNA TGCGCCAGCAGCTTGGAGGCTAGTCTAAGGACCCAGTACTTC.

The chain has TRBV2 and TRBJ1-2, with 7 bases fitting TRBD1. Per germline, CDR1 SNHLY and CDR2 FYNNEI. The CDR3 is 14 amino acids. The junction had 12 bases not matched to a gene; V was cut back by 6 bases and J by 8 bases. CDR3 nucleotides: TGTGCCAGCAGAGATAGGGACAGTTCTAGGGGCTACACCTTC. It translates to CASRDRDSSRGYTF.

The chain is built from TRBV6-5 and TRBJ1-2; 8 nucleotides align to TRBD1. The CDR3 contains 16 residues. The germline V gene has CDR1 MNHEY and CDR2 SVGAGI. With V trimmed by 0 bases and J by 4 bases, 7 bases remained unmatched. The CDR3 region has the DNA TGTGCCAGCAGTTACTCGATGGCAGGGGGCTCCTATGGCTACACCTTC. It encodes CASSYSMAGGSYGYTF.

The chain recombines TRBV7-8 with TRBJ1-6; TRBD1 matches at 10 bases. V was pared by 6 bases and J by 0 bases, with 11 bases of the junction left unmatched. The length of the CDR3 is 19 residues. CDR1 is SGHVS, CDR2 FQNEAQ, per germline. The CDR3 reads CASSPGTGARSSYNSPLHF. The CDR3 coding sequence is TGTGCCAGCAGTCCTGGGACAGGGGCAAGGAGCTCCTATAATTCACCCCTCCACTTT.

The V call is TRBV10-1, the J call TRBJ2-5; TRBD2 aligns across 8 bases. The V segment lost 5 bases and the J segment 1 base; nucleotides outside the gene matches: 0. This CDR3 has 13 amino acids. Germline CDR1 reads WNHNN; CDR2 reads SYGVQD (reference sequence). The CDR3 sequence: CASSRGGQETQYF. CDR3 coding DNA: TGCGCCAGCAGTCGGGGGGGCCAAGAGACCCAGTACTTC.

This rearrangement joins TRBV9 to TRBJ1-5, with D perhaps matching TRBD1 (5 bases). CDR1 is SGDLS and CDR2 is YYNGEE in the germline V gene. V dropped 0 bases and J dropped 9 bases, with 13 bases sitting between them. This CDR3 comprises 14 residues. The CDR3 DNA is TGTGCCAGCAGCGTAGAAGGGGATGGCCCGCCCCAGCATTTT. Translating it yields CASSVEGDGPPQHF.

The chain is built from TRBV7-6 and TRBJ1-3; D is ambiguous. Germline V gene data show CDR1 as SGHVS and CDR2 as FNYEAQ. V lost 0 bases to trimming and J lost 4 bases, with 13 bases between them. CDR3 size: 16 residues. CDR3 sequence reads: CASSLATVSSGNTIYF. In DNA, the CDR3 is TGTGCCAGCAGCTTAGCCACTGTATCGTCCGGAAACACCATATATTTT.